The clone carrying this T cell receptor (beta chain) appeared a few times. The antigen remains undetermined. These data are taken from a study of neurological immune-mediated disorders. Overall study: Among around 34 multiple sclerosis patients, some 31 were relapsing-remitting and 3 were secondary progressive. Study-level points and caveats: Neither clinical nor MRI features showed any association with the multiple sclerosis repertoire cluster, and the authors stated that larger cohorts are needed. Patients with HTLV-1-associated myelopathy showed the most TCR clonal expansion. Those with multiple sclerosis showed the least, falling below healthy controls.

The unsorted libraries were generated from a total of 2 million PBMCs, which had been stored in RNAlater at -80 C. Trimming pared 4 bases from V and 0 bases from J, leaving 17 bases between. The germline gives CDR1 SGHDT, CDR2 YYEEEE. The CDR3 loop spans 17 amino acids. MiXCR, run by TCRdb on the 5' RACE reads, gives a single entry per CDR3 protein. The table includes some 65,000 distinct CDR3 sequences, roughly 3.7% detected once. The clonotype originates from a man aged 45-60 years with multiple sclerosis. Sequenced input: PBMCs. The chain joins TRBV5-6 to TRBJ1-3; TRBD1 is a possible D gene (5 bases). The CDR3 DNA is TGTGCCAGCAGCGTTCGGGGGACGGGGAACTCTGGAAACACCATATATTTT. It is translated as CASSVRGTGNSGNTIYF.